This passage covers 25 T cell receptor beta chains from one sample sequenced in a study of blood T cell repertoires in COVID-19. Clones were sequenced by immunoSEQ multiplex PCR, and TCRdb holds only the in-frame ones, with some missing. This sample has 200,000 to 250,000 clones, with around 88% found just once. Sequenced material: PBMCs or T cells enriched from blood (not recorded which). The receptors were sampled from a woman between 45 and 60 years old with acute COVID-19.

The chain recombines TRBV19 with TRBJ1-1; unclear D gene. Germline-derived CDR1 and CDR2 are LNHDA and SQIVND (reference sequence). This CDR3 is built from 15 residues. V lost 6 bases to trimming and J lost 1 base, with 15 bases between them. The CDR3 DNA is TGTGCCAGTAGCGCGCGGTGGGTTGGGAACACTGAAGCTTTCTTT. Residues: CASSARWVGNTEAFF.

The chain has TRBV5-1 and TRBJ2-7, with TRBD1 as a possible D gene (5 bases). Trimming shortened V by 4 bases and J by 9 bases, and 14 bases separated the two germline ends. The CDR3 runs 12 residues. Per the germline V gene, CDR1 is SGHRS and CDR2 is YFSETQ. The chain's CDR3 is CASSTGQDVQYF. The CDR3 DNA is TGCGCCAGCAGCACCGGACAAGACGTGCAGTACTTC.

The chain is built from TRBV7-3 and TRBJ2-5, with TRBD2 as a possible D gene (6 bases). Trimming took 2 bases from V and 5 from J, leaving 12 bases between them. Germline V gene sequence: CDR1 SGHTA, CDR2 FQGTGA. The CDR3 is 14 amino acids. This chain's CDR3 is CASSLAGSGETQYF. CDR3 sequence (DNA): TGTGCCAGCAGCTTAGCCGGGAGTGGGGAGACCCAGTACTTC.

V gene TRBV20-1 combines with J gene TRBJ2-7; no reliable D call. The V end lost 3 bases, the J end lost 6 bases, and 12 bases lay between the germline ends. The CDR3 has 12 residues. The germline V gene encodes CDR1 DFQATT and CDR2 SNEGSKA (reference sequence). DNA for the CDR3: TGCAGTGCTAGTTTAGTTGGTGGCGAGCAGTACTTC. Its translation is CSASLVGGEQYF.

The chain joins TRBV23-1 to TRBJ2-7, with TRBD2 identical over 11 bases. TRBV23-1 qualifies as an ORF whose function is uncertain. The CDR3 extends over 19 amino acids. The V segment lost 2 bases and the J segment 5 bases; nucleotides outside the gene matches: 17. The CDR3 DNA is TGCGCCAGCAGTCAAGCCTCAGTGGGTAGCGGGAGGGCCTTGGACGAGCAGTACTTC. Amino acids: CASSQASVGSGRALDEQYF.

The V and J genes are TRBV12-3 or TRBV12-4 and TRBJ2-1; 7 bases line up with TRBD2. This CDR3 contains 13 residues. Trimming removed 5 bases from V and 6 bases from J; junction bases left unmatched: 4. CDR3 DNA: TGTGCCAGCAGTCTCGGGACTACCAATGAGCAGTTCTTC. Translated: CASSLGTTNEQFF.

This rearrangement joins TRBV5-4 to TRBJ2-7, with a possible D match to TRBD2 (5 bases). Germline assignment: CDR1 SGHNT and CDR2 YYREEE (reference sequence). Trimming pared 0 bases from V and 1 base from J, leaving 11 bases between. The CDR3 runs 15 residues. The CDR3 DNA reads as TGTGCCAGCAGCTTGGGTTCTAGCATTTCCTACGAGCAGTACTTC. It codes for CASSLGSSISYEQYF.

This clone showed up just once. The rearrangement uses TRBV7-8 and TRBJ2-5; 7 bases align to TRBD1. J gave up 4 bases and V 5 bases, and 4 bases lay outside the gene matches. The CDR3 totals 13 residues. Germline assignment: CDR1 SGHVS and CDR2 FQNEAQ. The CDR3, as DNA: TGTGCCAGCAGCCCACAGGGGATAGAGACCCAGTACTTC. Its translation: CASSPQGIETQYF.

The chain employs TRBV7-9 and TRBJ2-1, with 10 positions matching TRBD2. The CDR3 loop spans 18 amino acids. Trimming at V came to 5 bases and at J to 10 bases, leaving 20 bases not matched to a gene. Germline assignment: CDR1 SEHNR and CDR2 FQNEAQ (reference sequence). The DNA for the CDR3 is TGTGCCAGCAGCCCCTCTCGTAGCGGGAGGCAAGTAAGGTGGGAGCAGTTCTTC. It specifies CASSPSRSGRQVRWEQFF. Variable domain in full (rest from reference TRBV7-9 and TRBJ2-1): DTGVSQNPRHKITKRGQNVTFRCDPISEHNRLYWYRQTLGQGPEFLTYFQNEAQLEKSRLLSDRFSAERPKGSFSTLEIQRTEQGDSAMYLCASSPSRSGRQVRWEQFFGPGTRLTVL.

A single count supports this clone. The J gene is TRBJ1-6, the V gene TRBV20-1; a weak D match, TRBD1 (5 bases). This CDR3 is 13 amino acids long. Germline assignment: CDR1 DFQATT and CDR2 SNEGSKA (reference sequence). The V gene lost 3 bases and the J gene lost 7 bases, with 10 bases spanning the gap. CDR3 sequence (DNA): TGCAGTGCTAGTCCAGGGAACAATTCACCCCTCCACTTT. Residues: CSASPGNNSPLHF.

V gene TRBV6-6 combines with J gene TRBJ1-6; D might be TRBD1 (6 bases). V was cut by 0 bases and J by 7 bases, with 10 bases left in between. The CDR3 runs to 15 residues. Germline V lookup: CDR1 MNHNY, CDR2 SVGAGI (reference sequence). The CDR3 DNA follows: TGTGCCAGCAGTTACTCGAAAGGGGGAAATTCACCCCTCCACTTT. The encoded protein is CASSYSKGGNSPLHF.

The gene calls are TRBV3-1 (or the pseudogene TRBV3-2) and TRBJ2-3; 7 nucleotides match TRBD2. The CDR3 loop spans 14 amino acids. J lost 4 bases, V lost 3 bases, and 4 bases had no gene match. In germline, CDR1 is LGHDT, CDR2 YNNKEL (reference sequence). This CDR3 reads CASSHGLDPDTQYF. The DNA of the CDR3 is TGTGCCAGCAGCCATGGACTAGATCCAGATACGCAGTATTTT.

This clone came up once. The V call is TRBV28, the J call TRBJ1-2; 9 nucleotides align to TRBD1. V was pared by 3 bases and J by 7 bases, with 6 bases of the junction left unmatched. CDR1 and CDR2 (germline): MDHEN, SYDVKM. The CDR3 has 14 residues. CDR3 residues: CASSFPTGGTGYTF. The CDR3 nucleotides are TGTGCCAGCAGTTTCCCAACAGGGGGCACTGGCTACACCTTC.

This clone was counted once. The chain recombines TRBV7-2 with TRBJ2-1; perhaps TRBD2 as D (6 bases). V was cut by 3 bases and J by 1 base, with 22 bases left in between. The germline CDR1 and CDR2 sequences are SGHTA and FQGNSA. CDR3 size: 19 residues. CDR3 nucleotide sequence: TGTGCCAGCAGCTTCAGAGGGGTTTCCGGGAGTCTTTCCTACAATGAGCAGTTCTTC. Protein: CASSFRGVSGSLSYNEQFF.

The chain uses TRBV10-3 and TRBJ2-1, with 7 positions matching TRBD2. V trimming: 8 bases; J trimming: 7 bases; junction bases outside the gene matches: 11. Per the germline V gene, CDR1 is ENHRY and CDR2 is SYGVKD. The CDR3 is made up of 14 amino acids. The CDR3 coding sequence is TGTGCCATCGGAAAAGCGGGGACGGGAAATGAGCAGTTCTTC. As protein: CAIGKAGTGNEQFF.

The CDR3 nucleotides read TGTGCCAGCAGCTTAGCGTGGAGGGAGACCCAGTACTTC. This encodes CASSLAWRETQYF. The V gene is TRBV7-9, the J gene TRBJ2-5; TRBD2 might be the D (5 bases). The CDR3 totals 13 residues. V lost 0 bases and J lost 5, with 7 bases in between. The germline CDR1 and CDR2 sequences are SEHNR and FQNEAQ (reference sequence).

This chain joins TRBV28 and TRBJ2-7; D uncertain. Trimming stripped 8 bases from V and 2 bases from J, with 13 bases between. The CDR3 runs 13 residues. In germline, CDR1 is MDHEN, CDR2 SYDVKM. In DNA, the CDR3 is TGTGCCAGCCCGATGTGGCCTCCCTACGAGCAGTACTTC. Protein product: CASPMWPPYEQYF.

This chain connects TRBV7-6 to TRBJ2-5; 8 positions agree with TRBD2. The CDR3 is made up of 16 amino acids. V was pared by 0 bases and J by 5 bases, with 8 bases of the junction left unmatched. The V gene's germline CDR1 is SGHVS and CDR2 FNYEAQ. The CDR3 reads CASSLALRAGEETQYF. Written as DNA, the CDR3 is TGTGCCAGCAGCTTAGCGCTAAGAGCGGGAGAGGAGACCCAGTACTTC.

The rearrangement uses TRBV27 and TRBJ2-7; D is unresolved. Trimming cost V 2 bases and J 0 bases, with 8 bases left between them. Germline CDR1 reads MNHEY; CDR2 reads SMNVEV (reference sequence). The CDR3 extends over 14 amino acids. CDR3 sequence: CASSLRGNSYEQYF. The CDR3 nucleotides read TGTGCCAGCAGTTTAAGAGGAAACTCCTACGAGCAGTACTTC.

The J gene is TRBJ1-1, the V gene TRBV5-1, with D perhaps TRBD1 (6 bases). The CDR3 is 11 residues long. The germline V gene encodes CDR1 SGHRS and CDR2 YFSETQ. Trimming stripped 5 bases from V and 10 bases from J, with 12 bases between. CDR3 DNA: TGCGCCAGCAGGCCCGGGACACCAGCTTTCTTT. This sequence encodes CASRPGTPAFF.

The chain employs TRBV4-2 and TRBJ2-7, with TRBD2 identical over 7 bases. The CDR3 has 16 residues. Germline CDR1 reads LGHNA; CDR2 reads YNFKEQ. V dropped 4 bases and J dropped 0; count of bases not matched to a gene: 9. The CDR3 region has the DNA TGTGCCAGCAGCCTTGGGGAGCTAGCGGACTCCTACGAGCAGTACTTC. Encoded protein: CASSLGELADSYEQYF.

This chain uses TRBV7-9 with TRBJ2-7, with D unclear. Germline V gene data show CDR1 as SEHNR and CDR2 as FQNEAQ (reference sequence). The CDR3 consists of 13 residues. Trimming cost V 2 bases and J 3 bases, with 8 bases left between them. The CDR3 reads CASSLNSLYEQYF. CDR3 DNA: TGTGCCAGCAGCTTAAACAGTCTCTACGAGCAGTACTTC.

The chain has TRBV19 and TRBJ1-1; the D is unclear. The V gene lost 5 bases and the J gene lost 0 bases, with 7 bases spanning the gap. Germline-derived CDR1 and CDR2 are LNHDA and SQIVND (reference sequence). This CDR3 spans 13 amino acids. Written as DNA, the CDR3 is TGTGCCAGTAGTTCGCTATTGAACACTGAAGCTTTCTTT. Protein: CASSSLLNTEAFF.

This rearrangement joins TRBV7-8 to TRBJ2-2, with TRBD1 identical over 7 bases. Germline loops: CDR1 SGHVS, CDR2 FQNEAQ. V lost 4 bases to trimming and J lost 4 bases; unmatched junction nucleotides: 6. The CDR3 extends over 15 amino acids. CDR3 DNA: TGTGCCAGCAGCTCGCCGACAGGGACCACCGGGGAGCTGTTTTTT. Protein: CASSSPTGTTGELFF.

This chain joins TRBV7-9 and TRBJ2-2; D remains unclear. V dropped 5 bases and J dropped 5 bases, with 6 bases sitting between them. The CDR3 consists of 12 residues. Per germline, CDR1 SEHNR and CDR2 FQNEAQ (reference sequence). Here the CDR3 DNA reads TGTGCCAGCAGCCCGGGTACCGGGGAGCTGTTTTTT. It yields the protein CASSPGTGELFF.